This T cell receptor (beta chain) was retrieved from a study of response to subunit inactivated influenza vaccine. In its sample, this clonotype was seen a few times. Germline-derived CDR1 and CDR2 are SEHNR and FQNEAQ (reference sequence). This CDR3 is 15 amino acids long. The V and J ends lost 5 bases and 1 base, in that order; junction bases with no gene match: 5. MiXCR, applied by TCRdb to the RT-PCR reads, yields one record per CDR3 protein. The top ten hold less than 30% of the sample, which has 150,000 to 200,000 distinct CDR3 sequences, around 12% seen once. The same specimen was also included in a second study, on T cells expressing NK-cell markers. That publication notes: Production of TCR beta cDNA relied on 5'RACE template switching with UMIs. Underlying the TCR beta repertoires were sorted CD3+CD56+NKG2C+, CD3+CD56+NKG2C- and CD3+CD56-NKG2C+ T cells. These same clonotypes (in a few donors) also led the CD3+CD56-NKG2C+ fraction.

The J gene is TRBJ2-5, the V gene TRBV7-9, with 9 positions matching TRBD2. This receptor was identified in a man aged 50-60 years who received an inactivated influenza vaccine. Sample: CD8+ T cells sorted from PBMCs, taken 11 to 12 days after vaccination. CDR3 loop: CASSPTSGLQETQYF. For the CDR3, the DNA is TGTGCCAGCAGCCCGACTAGCGGCCTCCAAGAGACCCAGTACTTC.